The 21 T cell receptor beta chains reported below all come from one sample, sequenced in a study of shared clonotypes between healthy human individuals. Naive CD8 cells lacked CD45RO, underwent positive selection for CCR7 and left out terminally differentiated effector memory CD45RA+ cells. The protocol was immunoSEQ multiplex PCR, while the TCRdb copy is restricted to in-frame clones and leaves out a portion. The profile covers just over 2,000,000 clones, with 85% to 95% appearing a single time and around 1.1% taken by the ten largest. Material for sequencing was naive CD8+ T cells sorted from blood. Receptor source: a man younger than 30 in good health.

This clone has just one count. The rearrangement uses TRBV27 and TRBJ2-1; D remains ambiguous. This CDR3 is built from 14 residues. The V gene lost 2 bases and the J gene lost 5 bases, with 10 bases spanning the gap. CDR1 and CDR2 from the germline V gene are MNHEY and SMNVEV (reference sequence). The CDR3 DNA reads TGTGCCAGCAGTTTAAGGAAATACGACAATGAGCAGTTCTTC. This gives the protein CASSLRKYDNEQFF.

CDR3 region: CASSDVGGARSGYTF. Written as DNA, the CDR3 is TGTGCCAGCAGCGACGTAGGGGGGGCTCGATCTGGCTACACCTTC. The chain joins TRBV5-6 to TRBJ1-2; a possible D gene is TRBD1 (6 bases). Germline assignment: CDR1 SGHDT and CDR2 YYEEEE. The CDR3 length is 15 residues. Trimming took 4 bases from V and 7 from J, leaving 20 bases between them.

Only one count was recorded for this clone. V usage is TRBV19 and J usage is TRBJ2-1; the D gene could be TRBD1 or TRBD2 (5 bases each). V was pared by 0 bases and J by 3 bases, with 12 bases between. The CDR3 is made up of 16 amino acids. Germline assignment: CDR1 LNHDA and CDR2 SQIVND (reference sequence). The CDR3 DNA is TGTGCCAGTAGTATAGAAAACCGGGACCTCTACAATGAGCAGTTCTTC. It translates to CASSIENRDLYNEQFF.

CDR3 DNA: TGTGCCAGCAAAGCCGGGACAGGGGTTTCACCCCTCCACTTT. This sequence encodes CASKAGTGVSPLHF. V gene TRBV7-9 combines with J gene TRBJ1-6, with 10 bases matching TRBD1. The CDR3 extends over 14 amino acids. In germline, CDR1 is SEHNR, CDR2 FQNEAQ (reference sequence). The junction had 6 bases not matched to a gene; V was cut back by 7 bases and J by 9 bases.

The chain uses TRBV4-1 and TRBJ1-5; D not resolved. Germline V gene lookup returns CDR1 MGHRA and CDR2 YSYEKL. CDR3 length: 13 residues. V was cut by 2 bases and J by 2 bases, with 4 bases left in between. This CDR3 reads CASSQQGNQPQHF. The CDR3 bases are TGCGCCAGCAGCCAACAGGGCAATCAGCCCCAGCATTTT.

This sequence joins TRBV11-2 and TRBJ1-6, with D uncertain. CDR3 length: 13 amino acids. Germline V gives CDR1 SGHAT, CDR2 FQNNGV. Between the trimmed V and J ends, which lost 2 bases and 10 bases, there was a span of 9 bases. Here the CDR3 DNA reads TGTGCCAGCAGCTTAAACACCAAATCACCCCTCCACTTT. Protein sequence: CASSLNTKSPLHF.

The V gene is TRBV27, the J gene TRBJ2-1; D possibly uses TRBD1 or TRBD2 (5 bases each). V lost 7 bases, J lost 10 bases, and 14 bases lay in between. The germline CDR1 and CDR2 sequences are MNHEY and SMNVEV (reference sequence). The CDR3 sequence is 12 residues long. The CDR3 bases are TGTGCCAGCACCTCAAGTGGGGACGAGCAGTTCTTC. It translates to CASTSSGDEQFF.

The chain employs TRBV6-5 and TRBJ1-5; D may be TRBD1 (5 bases). Trimming stripped 5 bases from V and 3 bases from J, with 11 bases between. The CDR3 contains 14 residues. CDR1 is MNHEY and CDR2 is SVGAGI in the germline V gene. CDR3 residues: CASSLPGTNQPQHF. The CDR3 bases are TGTGCCAGCAGTCTGCCCGGGACCAATCAGCCCCAGCATTTT.

The chain recombines TRBV7-9 with TRBJ2-7; tentatively, D is TRBD2 (5 bases). Trimming took 3 bases from V and 4 from J, leaving 10 bases between them. The germline V gene has CDR1 SEHNR and CDR2 FQNEAQ (reference sequence). The CDR3 length is 13 residues. The DNA of the CDR3 is TGTGCCAGCAGCTTTGAAACTAGGTACGAGCAGTACTTC. This gives the protein CASSFETRYEQYF.

The J gene is TRBJ2-1, the V gene TRBV29-1; tentative D call: TRBD2 (6 bases). V dropped 7 bases and J dropped 0 bases, with 10 bases sitting between them. This CDR3 is built from 13 residues. CDR1 is SQVTM, CDR2 ANQGSEA, per germline. The CDR3 reads CSGIAVSYNEQFF. The CDR3 DNA reads as TGCAGCGGGATAGCGGTCTCCTACAATGAGCAGTTCTTC.

The chain joins TRBV4-1 to TRBJ1-6; possible D gene TRBD1, 6 bases. The CDR3 length is 15 residues. V was trimmed by 2 bases and J by 4 bases, leaving 9 bases between them. Germline loops: CDR1 MGHRA, CDR2 YSYEKL. CDR3 DNA: TGCGCCAGCAGCCAACCAGGGGATTATAATTCACCCCTCCACTTT. Amino acid sequence: CASSQPGDYNSPLHF.

V usage is TRBV30 and J usage is TRBJ2-7, with D uncertain. CDR3 length: 11 amino acids. CDR1 is GTSNPN, CDR2 SVGIG, per germline (reference sequence). Trimming pared 3 bases from V and 2 bases from J, leaving 5 bases between. This CDR3 is CAWSNAYEQYF. In DNA, the CDR3 is TGTGCCTGGAGCAATGCCTACGAGCAGTACTTC.

The rearrangement uses TRBV11-2 and TRBJ2-7; D gene unclear. Germline V gives CDR1 SGHAT, CDR2 FQNNGV. The CDR3 contains 14 residues. The V gene lost 1 base and the J gene lost 6 bases, with 13 bases spanning the gap. The CDR3, as DNA: TGTGCCAGCAGCTTAGGTGGCGCGCGCACCGAGCAGTACTTC. Translation gives CASSLGGARTEQYF. The whole variable domain, filled in from reference TRBV11-2 and TRBJ2-7, reads EAGVAQSPRYKIIEKRQSVAFWCNPISGHATLYWYQQILGQGPKLLIQFQNNGVVDDSQLPKDRFSAERLKGVDSTLKIQPAKLEDSAVYLCASSLGGARTEQYFGPGTRLTVT.

V is TRBV5-1 and J is TRBJ1-1, with D unclear. V was clipped by 0 bases and J by 0 bases, with 27 bases between them. CDR3 size: 21 residues. Germline CDR1 and CDR2: SGHRS and YFSETQ. CDR3 in amino acids: CASSLDVSYTLIDRMNTEAFF. In DNA form, the CDR3 reads TGCGCCAGCAGCTTGGACGTCAGCTATACCCTCATAGATAGAATGAACACTGAAGCTTTCTTT. Complete variable domain (other parts from reference TRBV5-1 and TRBJ1-1): KAGVTQTPRYLIKTRGQQVTLSCSPISGHRSVSWYQQTPGQGLQFLFEYFSETQRNKGNFPGRFSGRQFSNSRSEMNVSTLELGDSALYLCASSLDVSYTLIDRMNTEAFFGQGTRLTVV.

The V gene is TRBV2, the J gene TRBJ2-7, with D unclear. This CDR3 has 13 residues. V was cut by 2 bases and J by 2 bases, with 7 bases left in between. Germline CDR1 reads SNHLY; CDR2 reads FYNNEI. CDR3 residues: CASSESLTYEQYF. In nucleotides, the CDR3 is TGTGCCAGCAGTGAATCCCTAACCTACGAGCAGTACTTC.

This chain connects TRBV7-6 to TRBJ2-1; 10 nucleotides align to TRBD1. Trimming cost V 1 base and J 2 bases; bases outside gene matches: 2. This CDR3 region has 16 residues. Germline V lookup: CDR1 SGHVS, CDR2 FNYEAQ. The CDR3 sequence: CASSLGDRGPYNEQFF. The CDR3, as DNA: TGTGCCAGCAGCTTAGGCGACAGGGGGCCCTACAATGAGCAGTTCTTC. Full variable domain (missing parts from reference TRBV7-6 and TRBJ2-1): GAGVSQSPRYKVTKRGQDVALRCDPISGHVSLYWYRQALGQGPEFLTYFNYEAQQDKSGLPNDRFSAERPEGSISTLTIQRTEQRDSAMYRCASSLGDRGPYNEQFFGPGTRLTVL.

This sequence joins TRBV7-9 and TRBJ2-3; D may match TRBD1 or TRBD2 (6 bases each). V shed 6 bases and J shed 2 bases, with 12 bases lying between them. From germline, CDR1 is SEHNR and CDR2 FQNEAQ (reference sequence). This CDR3 region has 14 residues. The CDR3 reads CASRRTGATDTQYF. CDR3 nucleotide sequence: TGTGCCAGCAGACGAACGGGGGCCACAGATACGCAGTATTTT.

The V call is TRBV11-2, the J call TRBJ2-7; perhaps TRBD2 as D (6 bases). The V gene lost 4 bases and the J gene lost 5 bases, with 6 bases spanning the gap. Germline CDR1 and CDR2: SGHAT and FQNNGV. This CDR3 region has 11 residues. The chain's CDR3 is CASSWGDEQYF. DNA of the CDR3: TGTGCCAGCAGCTGGGGGGACGAGCAGTACTTC.

This clone occurred once. This sequence joins TRBV11-2 and TRBJ2-7; D is unclear. The CDR3 consists of 15 residues. Looked up from germline, CDR1 is SGHAT and CDR2 is FQNNGV. The V end lost 5 bases, the J end lost 4 bases, and 18 bases lay between the germline ends. In DNA, the CDR3 is TGTGCCAGCAGCACCCTGGTCCTATCAATTTACGAGCAGTACTTC. Its translation: CASSTLVLSIYEQYF.

This rearrangement joins TRBV28 to TRBJ1-5, with D tentatively TRBD1 (5 bases). CDR3 length: 15 residues. Germline CDR1 MDHEN, CDR2 SYDVKM. V lost 4 bases and J 5 bases, leaving 15 bases between the germline ends. The CDR3 DNA is TGTGCCAGCAGTTACCGGGACGGTTGGGATCAGCCCCAGCATTTT. It specifies CASSYRDGWDQPQHF.

The chain couples TRBV6-5 to TRBJ2-7; D perhaps matches TRBD2 (5 bases). The CDR3 contains 13 residues. CDR1 is MNHEY, CDR2 SVGAGI, per germline. V lost 6 bases to trimming and J lost 1 base, with 10 bases between them. CDR3 sequence: CASRYGESYEQYF. CDR3 bases: TGTGCCAGCAGATACGGGGAGTCCTACGAGCAGTACTTC.